What follows are 5 T cell receptor beta chains derived from one specimen sequenced in a study of T cell repertoires in MIS-A myocarditis. Measured with immunoSEQ multiplex PCR; TCRdb has only the in-frame clones, and not every one. Among around 10,000 clones listed, 80% to 90% were seen once. Specimen: thoracic lymph node tissue obtained at autopsy. The receptors shown here come from a man younger than 35 with fulminant myocarditis from multisystem inflammatory syndrome in adults (MIS-A) after COVID-19.

The chain is built from TRBV11-2 and TRBJ1-2; a weak D match, TRBD1 (6 bases). With 6 bases removed from V and 14 bases from J, the gap between germline ends came to 16 bases. The CDR3 extends over 11 amino acids. Germline CDR1 SGHAT, CDR2 FQNNGV. The CDR3 loop reads CASSYGQIFTF. The CDR3 DNA reads TGTGCCAGCAGTTACGGACAGATTTTTACCTTC.

V gene TRBV27 combines with J gene TRBJ2-3; perhaps D is TRBD1 or TRBD2 (6 bases each). The germline CDR1 and CDR2 sequences are MNHEY and SMNVEV (reference sequence). Between the trimmed V and J ends, which lost 8 bases and 0 bases, there was a span of 24 bases. This CDR3 is built from 18 residues. In nucleotides, the CDR3 is TGTGCCAGCCGCCCTACGTCCAAGGGGGGTATGAGCACAGATACGCAGTATTTT. This translates into CASRPTSKGGMSTDTQYF.

This clone was seen only a few times. The chain links TRBV11-2 to TRBJ1-2, with 7 bases identical to TRBD1. The trim removed 4 bases at V and 2 bases at J, leaving 4 bases unmatched. Germline V gene data show CDR1 as SGHAT and CDR2 as FQNNGV. CDR3 length: 14 amino acids. The CDR3 loop reads CASSSQTGNYGYTF. The DNA for the CDR3 is TGTGCCAGCAGCTCCCAGACAGGGAACTATGGCTACACCTTC.

This chain joins TRBV7-6 and TRBJ2-3; a weak D match, TRBD2 (7 bases). Germline loops: CDR1 SGHVS, CDR2 FNYEAQ. Between the trimmed V and J ends, which lost 1 base and 0 bases, there was a span of 20 bases. The length of the CDR3 is 19 residues. CDR3 sequence: CASSLVWVSAGHSTDTQYF. DNA of the CDR3: TGTGCCAGCAGCTTAGTATGGGTTTCAGCGGGACATAGCACAGATACGCAGTATTTT. The full variable domain, completed using reference TRBV7-6 and TRBJ2-3, is GAGVSQSPRYKVTKRGQDVALRCDPISGHVSLYWYRQALGQGPEFLTYFNYEAQQDKSGLPNDRFSAERPEGSISTLTIQRTEQRDSAMYRCASSLVWVSAGHSTDTQYFGPGTRLTVL.

V is TRBV7-9 and J is TRBJ2-5; D remains unclear. The CDR3 covers 15 residues. CDR1 SEHNR and CDR2 FQNEAQ come from the germline V gene (reference sequence). With 5 bases removed from V and 3 bases from J, the gap between germline ends came to 16 bases. The CDR3 sequence is CASSPEGLEEETQYF. The CDR3 DNA reads as TGTGCCAGCAGCCCAGAAGGGCTAGAAGAAGAGACCCAGTACTTC.